By its share, the clone carrying this T cell receptor (beta chain) is medium-sized (0.01 to 0.1%). As yet, its antigen is unknown. Unique molecular identifier tags were affixed to discrete cDNA molecules. Each CDR3 protein gets one entry after TCRdb re-called the 5' RACE reads with MiXCR. The sample lists about 24,000 distinct CDR3 sequences, about 3.7% occurring once. The data were taken from a study of early T cells in non-severe SARS-CoV-2 infection. Study background: The authors sequenced bulk RNA from unsorted whole blood, leaving chains unpaired.

Whole-study findings and limits: The VDJdb matching leaned toward anti-spike CD8 responses and overlooked private and CD4 specificities.

Sequenced sample: whole blood. This receptor was obtained from an adult who was a healthcare worker with PCR-confirmed SARS-CoV-2 infection or an uninfected control (not recorded which).

This CDR3 is CASSLEEQGQADTQYF. CDR3 coding DNA: TGCGCCAGCAGCTTGGAGGAGCAGGGGCAAGCAGATACGCAGTATTTT. This rearrangement joins TRBV5-1 to TRBJ2-3; a possible D gene is TRBD1 (6 bases). Trimming shortened V by 0 bases and J by 4 bases, and 15 bases separated the two germline ends. Germline CDR1 reads SGHRS; CDR2 reads YFSETQ. The CDR3 totals 16 residues.